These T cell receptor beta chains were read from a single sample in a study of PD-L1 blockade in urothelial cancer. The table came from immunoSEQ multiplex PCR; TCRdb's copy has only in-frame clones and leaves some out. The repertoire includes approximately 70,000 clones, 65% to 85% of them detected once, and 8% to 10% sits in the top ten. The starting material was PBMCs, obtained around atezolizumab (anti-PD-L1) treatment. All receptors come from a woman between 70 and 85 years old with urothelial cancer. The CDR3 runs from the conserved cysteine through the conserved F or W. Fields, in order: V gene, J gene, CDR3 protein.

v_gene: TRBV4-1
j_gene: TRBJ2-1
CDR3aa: CASSQEGAGGYNEQFF

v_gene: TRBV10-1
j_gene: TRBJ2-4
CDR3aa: CASSESTSGENIQYF

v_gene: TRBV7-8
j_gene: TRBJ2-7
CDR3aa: CASSLGSRKSGISWYEQYF

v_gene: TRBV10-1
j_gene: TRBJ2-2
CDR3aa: CASSERGQGANTGELFF

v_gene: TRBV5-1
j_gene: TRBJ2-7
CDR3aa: CASSLWSPSGIAYEQYF

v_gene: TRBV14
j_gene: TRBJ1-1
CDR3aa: CASSLPDAGGNTEAFF

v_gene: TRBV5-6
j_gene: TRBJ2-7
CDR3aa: CASSSGGSGANF

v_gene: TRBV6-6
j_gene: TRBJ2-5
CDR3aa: CASRAPGTSGPGTQYF

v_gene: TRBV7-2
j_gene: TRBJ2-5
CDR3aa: CASSANGFGRETQYF

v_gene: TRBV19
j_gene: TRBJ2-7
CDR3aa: CASSNGGNFGEQYF

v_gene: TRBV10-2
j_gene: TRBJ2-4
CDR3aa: CATLHPGTPGYF

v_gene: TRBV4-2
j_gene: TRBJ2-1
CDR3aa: CASSQASNRVSSYNEQFF

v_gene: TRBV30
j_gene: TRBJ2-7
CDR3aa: CAWRASGYEQYF

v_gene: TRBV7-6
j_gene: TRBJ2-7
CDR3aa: CASSLGLGGEQYF

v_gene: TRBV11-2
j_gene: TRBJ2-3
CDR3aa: CASTSGSTDTQYF

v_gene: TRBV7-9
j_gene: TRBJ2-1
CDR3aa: CASSPRTSGGYSYNEQFF

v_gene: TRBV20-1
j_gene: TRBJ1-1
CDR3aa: CSARDRDAFF

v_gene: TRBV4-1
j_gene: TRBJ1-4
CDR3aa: CASEPRAGGITNEKLFF

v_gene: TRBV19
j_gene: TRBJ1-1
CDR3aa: CASSIDSPTEAFF

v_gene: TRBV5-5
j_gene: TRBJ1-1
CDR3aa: CASSLGGDTEAFF

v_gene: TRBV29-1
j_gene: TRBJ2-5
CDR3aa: CSVGREAETQYF

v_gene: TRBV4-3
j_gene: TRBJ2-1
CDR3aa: CASSLTPSSYNEQFF

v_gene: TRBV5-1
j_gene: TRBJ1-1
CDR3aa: CASSASGADTEAFF

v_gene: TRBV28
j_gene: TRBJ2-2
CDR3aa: CASRPVSRGTGELFF

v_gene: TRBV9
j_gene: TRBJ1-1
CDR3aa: CASSVAGRATEAFF

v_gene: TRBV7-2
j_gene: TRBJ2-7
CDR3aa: CASSFKQGLSYEQYF

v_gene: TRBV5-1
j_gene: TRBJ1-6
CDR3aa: CASRPGTENSPLHF

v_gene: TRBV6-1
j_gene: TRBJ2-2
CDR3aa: CASSEIAGGWTGELFF

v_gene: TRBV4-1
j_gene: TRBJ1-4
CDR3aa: CASSLGGMGATNEKLFF

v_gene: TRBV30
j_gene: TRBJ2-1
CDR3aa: CAWSPLAGAAYNEQFF

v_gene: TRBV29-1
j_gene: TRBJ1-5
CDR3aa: CSAGSSNQPQHF

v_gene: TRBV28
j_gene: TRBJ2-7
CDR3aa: CASSLRTSGSYEQYF

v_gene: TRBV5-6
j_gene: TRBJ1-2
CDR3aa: CASSRGQIYYGYTF

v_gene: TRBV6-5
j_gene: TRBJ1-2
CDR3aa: CASKRGDGGYTF

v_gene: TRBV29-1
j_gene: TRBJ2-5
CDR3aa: CSVDVRGGETQYF

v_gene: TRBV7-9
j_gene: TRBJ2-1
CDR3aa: CASSLELETEQFF

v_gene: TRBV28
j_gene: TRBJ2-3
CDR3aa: CASSPGLAGVLTDTQYF

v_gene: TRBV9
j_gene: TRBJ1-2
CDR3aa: CASSPRLAYGYTF

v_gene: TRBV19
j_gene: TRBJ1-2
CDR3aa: CASSIQTRDRVGYTF

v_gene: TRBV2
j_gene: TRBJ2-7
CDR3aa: CASSFLLINSNYEQYF

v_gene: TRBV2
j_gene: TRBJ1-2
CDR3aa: CASSGAVRNYGYTF

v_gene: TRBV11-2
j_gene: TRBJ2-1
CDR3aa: CATAVADYNEQFF

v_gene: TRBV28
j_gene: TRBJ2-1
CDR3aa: CASSLFPGVTYNEQFF

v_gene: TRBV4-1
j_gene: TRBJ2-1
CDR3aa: CASRPTLLAGGPSDNEQFF

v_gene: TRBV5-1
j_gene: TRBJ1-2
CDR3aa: CASSFTPGTVDGYTF

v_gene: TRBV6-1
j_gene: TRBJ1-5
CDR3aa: CASSELDRRKFGPQHF